This TCR beta chain was captured in a study of immune cell composition in non-small cell lung cancer. This CDR3 is built from 16 residues. V lost 0 bases, J lost 2 bases, and 13 bases lay in between. Germline V gene sequence: CDR1 SEHNR, CDR2 FQNEAQ (reference sequence). Repertoires were generated with immunoSEQ multiplex PCR, while TCRdb's copy carries only in-frame clones and drops some. The sample contains over 12,000 clones, under 75% of which appear only once. This clone was observed once. The origin of this receptor is a human donor with non-small cell lung cancer. The specimen sequenced was lung tumor tissue. This rearrangement joins TRBV7-9 to TRBJ1-2, with D unresolved. CDR3 amino acids: CASSLAVGEGNYGYTF. CDR3 DNA: TGTGCCAGCAGCTTAGCGGTAGGAGAGGGCAACTATGGCTACACCTTC.